The clone carrying this T cell receptor beta chain was detected ten times or more. What it recognizes is unknown. Patients aged 18 to 65 had newly diagnosed hyperthyroidism lasting under 2 months. Diagnoses were established using clinical symptoms, serum thyroxine and TRAb, thyroid ultrasound and orbital computed tomography. Around 9.9 ml of fresh peripheral blood supplied the PBMCs. RNA transcripts provided the source from which TCR beta CDR3 regions were amplified. The TCR CDR3 first-round RT-PCR relied on the HTBI primer set. MiXCR, applied by TCRdb to the multiplex PCR reads, yields one record per CDR3 protein. In the table there are a few hundred thousand distinct CDR3 sequences, around a quarter of which are singletons. This specimen comes from a study of T cells in Graves' hyperthyroidism and ophthalmopathy. Notes on the study in general: Researchers found most expanded thyroid clonotypes above 0.001 in blood as well.

There are 14 residues in the CDR3. CDR1 is LGHDT, CDR2 YNNKEL, per germline (reference sequence). Trimming took off 6 bases at V and 6 bases at J, with 16 bases between the two ends. This TCR came from a man aged 50 or older with Graves' hyperthyroidism. The chain joins TRBV3-1 to TRBJ2-3; possible D gene TRBD2, 6 bases. The sample was blood. CDR3 sequence: CASSPSDGGDTQYF. In DNA form, the CDR3 reads TGTGCCAGCAGTCCTTCCGACGGGGGTGATACGCAGTATTTT.